This T cell receptor (beta chain) was found in a study of human T cells and chemical hapten exposure. This clonotype has just a few counts. Time point defined: patch test 2, 6 weeks after DPC sensitization. Regarding treatment: therapeutic diphenylcyclopropenone sensitization with weekly scalp DPC. TCRdb re-called the RACE reads with MiXCR, one entry per CDR3 protein. The data contain some 100,000 distinct CDR3 sequences, approximately 8.6% of them seen just once; the ten biggest clones take up 2% to 2.5%. The specimen comprised whole blood, sampled in connection with sensitization to the hapten diphenylcyclopropenone (DPC). The receptor comes from a middle-aged woman with alopecia areata. Some clones in this sample may be carry-over from other donors' samples.

This CDR3 is CSARGDRGSYEQYF. The CDR3 nucleotides are TGCAGTGCTAGAGGTGACAGGGGTTCCTACGAGCAGTACTTC. The chain employs TRBV20-1 and TRBJ2-7; 8 bases are a match to TRBD1. Germline CDR1 is DFQATT and CDR2 is SNEGSKA (reference sequence). CDR3 length: 14 residues. J gave up 1 base and V 1 base, and 3 bases lay outside the gene matches.